Here is one T cell receptor beta chain with its context. Its antigen is unknown. These data belong to a study of T cell responses to AZD1222 COVID-19 vaccine. Study-level findings and limits: Nearly half of the spike-specific TCRs reportedly recognize variant regions that carry no mutations.

From germline, CDR1 is MGHDK and CDR2 SYGVNS. The CDR3 has 14 amino acids. Trimming cost V 1 base and J 1 base, with 7 bases left between them. Assay: immunoSEQ multiplex PCR; the TCRdb copy retains only in-frame clones and omits some. Of roughly 150,000 clones in the sample, more than 85% were seen once. Sample: peripheral blood, taken on day 0 of AZD1222 vaccination. This TCR was recovered from an adult in good health. V and J are TRBV25-1 and TRBJ2-5; a weak D match, TRBD1 (6 bases). The CDR3 DNA is TGTGCCAGCAGTGAATGGACAGCCCAAGAGACCCAGTACTTC. Translation: CASSEWTAQETQYF.